One sample yielded the 13 T cell receptor beta chains listed below, sequenced in a study of blood T cells in healthy people across ages. The second PCR ran roughly 7 to 12 cycles with a sample-barcoded 5' primer and J-beta primers. Via MiXCR, TCRdb re-called the 5' RACE reads, giving one row per CDR3 protein. The sample contains about 700,000 distinct CDR3 sequences, about 32% of which appear only once. The specimen was blood. The receptors were gathered from a woman aged 80 or older in good health.

This clonotype was counted between two and nine times. A much more abundant neighbour one base away suggests this may be a read error. The chain joins TRBV9 to TRBJ2-7; 12 nucleotides agree with TRBD2. The V gene's germline CDR1 is SGDLS and CDR2 YYNGEE. V lost 3 bases and J lost 7; bases outside the gene matches: 11. The CDR3 is made up of 16 amino acids. In DNA, the CDR3 is TGTGCCAGCAGCGCTCGGACTAGCGGGGTGGGCGATGAGCAGTACTTC. Its translation: CASSARTSGVGDEQYF.

The table lists this clonotype with a few counts. V usage is TRBV6-5 and J usage is TRBJ2-3, with 9 bases aligning to TRBD1. This CDR3 comprises 15 residues. Trimming removed 4 bases from V and 6 bases from J; junction bases left unmatched: 8. Per the germline V gene, CDR1 is MNHEY and CDR2 is SVGAGI. The CDR3 coding sequence is TGTGCCAGCAGTTTACAGGGGGCGCGTGGGGATACGCAGTATTTT. Protein sequence: CASSLQGARGDTQYF.

This clonotype was seen a single time. V is TRBV7-2 and J is TRBJ2-3; a possible D gene is TRBD1 (5 bases). There are 13 residues in the CDR3. CDR1 and CDR2 from the germline V gene are SGHTA and FQGNSA. V dropped 4 bases and J dropped 5 bases, with 10 bases sitting between them. The CDR3: CASSSRQQDTQYF. As DNA, the CDR3 is TGTGCCAGCAGCTCGCGACAGCAAGATACGCAGTATTTT.

There are many counts of this clonotype. Here the CDR3 DNA reads TGCAGTGCCGGCGGACAGGGTTTCTACAATGAGCAGTTCTTC. As protein: CSAGGQGFYNEQFF. The chain recombines TRBV20-1 with TRBJ2-1, with TRBD1 matching 8 bases. The CDR3 totals 14 residues. The germline gives CDR1 DFQATT, CDR2 SNEGSKA (reference sequence). V shed 6 bases and J 3 bases; nucleotides not matched to a gene: 7.

This clonotype was observed a handful of times. The V call is TRBV20-1, the J call TRBJ2-1, with D perhaps matching TRBD1 (7 bases). The V gene's germline CDR1 is DFQATT and CDR2 SNEGSKA (reference sequence). V lost 6 bases to trimming and J lost 1 base, with 22 bases between them. The CDR3 loop spans 17 amino acids. The CDR3 nucleotides are TGCAGTGCCGAAACTAGCAGGGGGGCCTTTTCCTACAATGAGCAGTTCTTC. This codes for CSAETSRGAFSYNEQFF.

This clonotype was observed many times. The chain has TRBV2 and TRBJ1-5; D is unclear. Trimming cost V 6 bases and J 6 bases, with 21 bases left between them. Germline lookup yields CDR1 SNHLY and CDR2 FYNNEI. The CDR3 sequence is 16 residues long. The CDR3 DNA is TGTGCCAGCAGCGCAGCGAATGGGCAGTTTGGTCAGCCCCAGCATTTT. This codes for CASSAANGQFGQPQHF.

This clonotype was found many times. This chain links TRBV12-3 or TRBV12-4 with TRBJ2-7; 8 bases map to TRBD1. This CDR3 has 14 residues. After removal of 1 base from V and 7 bases from J, the junction contained 6 bases not matched to a gene. As DNA, the CDR3 is TGTGCCAGCAGTTTAGGGACAGGGATAGGAGAGCAGTACTTC. Translation: CASSLGTGIGEQYF.

V and J are TRBV5-1 and TRBJ2-7; no clear D. With 1 base removed from V and 2 bases from J, the gap between germline ends came to 10 bases. Germline V CDR1 and CDR2: SGHRS, YFSETQ. This CDR3 contains 14 residues. The CDR3 here is CASSLSTGPYEQYF. CDR3 sequence (DNA): TGCGCCAGCAGCTTGAGTACGGGCCCCTACGAGCAGTACTTC.

This clonotype was observed at least ten times. A read error may explain this, as a much larger clone is one base away. V usage is TRBV7-2 and J usage is TRBJ2-5; D is undetermined. Per the germline V gene, CDR1 is SGHTA and CDR2 is FQGNSA. The CDR3 loop spans 14 amino acids. CDR3 sequence (DNA): TGTGCCAGCCGCTTGGGTGGTAGCTTAAATGAGCAGTACTTC. Its protein is CASRLGGSLNEQYF.

The rearrangement uses TRBV30 and TRBJ1-3; 9 bases agree with TRBD1. There are 14 residues in the CDR3. The junction had 6 bases not matched to a gene; V was cut back by 3 bases and J by 6 bases. CDR1 and CDR2 from the germline V gene are GTSNPN and SVGIG (reference sequence). This CDR3 reads CAWSRDREANTIYF. In nucleotides, the CDR3 is TGTGCCTGGAGCCGGGACAGGGAGGCAAACACCATATATTTT.

There are many counts of this clonotype. V usage is TRBV7-9 and J usage is TRBJ2-7; 8 nucleotides match TRBD1. This CDR3 comprises 14 residues. Germline lookup yields CDR1 SEHNR and CDR2 FQNEAQ (reference sequence). V was pared by 1 base and J by 5 bases, with 4 bases of the junction left unmatched. The DNA for the CDR3 is TGTGCCAGCAGCTTAGAGACAGGGGTGGACGAGCAGTACTTC. It yields the protein CASSLETGVDEQYF.

This clonotype has a count of ten or more. This chain joins TRBV9 and TRBJ2-5, with 7 bases lining up with TRBD2. Germline CDR1 and CDR2: SGDLS and YYNGEE. The CDR3 length is 17 residues. The V and J ends lost 0 bases and 4 bases, in that order; junction bases with no gene match: 12. Written as DNA, the CDR3 is TGTGCCAGCAGCGTAGTTGTTAGGGAGGGGCGCATAGAGACCCAGTACTTC. Its translation is CASSVVVREGRIETQYF.

As DNA, the CDR3 is TGCGCCAGCAGCTTGAGGGAGAATTCACCCCTCCACTTT. Encoded protein: CASSLRENSPLHF. This chain connects TRBV5-1 to TRBJ1-6, with D unclear. CDR3 size: 13 residues. Trimming stripped 1 base from V and 7 bases from J, with 6 bases between. Germline CDR1 is SGHRS and CDR2 is YFSETQ.